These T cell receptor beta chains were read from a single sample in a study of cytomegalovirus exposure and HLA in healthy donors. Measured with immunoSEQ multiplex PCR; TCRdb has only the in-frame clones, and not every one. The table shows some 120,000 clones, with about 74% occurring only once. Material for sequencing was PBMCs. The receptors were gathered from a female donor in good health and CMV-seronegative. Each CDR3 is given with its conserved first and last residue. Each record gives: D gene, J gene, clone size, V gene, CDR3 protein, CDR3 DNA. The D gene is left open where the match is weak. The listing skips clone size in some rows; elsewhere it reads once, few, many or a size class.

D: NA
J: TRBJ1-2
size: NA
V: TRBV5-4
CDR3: CASSSWVGLGTF
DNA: NA

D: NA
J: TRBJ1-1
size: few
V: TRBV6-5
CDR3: CASGGGEGEAFF
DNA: TGTGCCAGCGGGGGAGGGGAAGGTGAAGCTTTCTTT

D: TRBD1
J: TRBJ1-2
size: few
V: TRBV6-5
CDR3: CASLGTGTGSGYTF
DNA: TGTGCCAGCCTGGGAACCGGGACAGGGTCTGGCTACACCTTC

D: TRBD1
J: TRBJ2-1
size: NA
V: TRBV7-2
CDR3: CASSLDRGNNEQFF
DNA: TGTGCCAGCAGCTTGGACAGGGGTAACAATGAGCAGTTCTTC

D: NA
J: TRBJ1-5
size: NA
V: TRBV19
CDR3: CASSPTASNQPQHF
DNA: TGTGCCAGTAGTCCAACAGCTAGCAATCAGCCCCAGCATTTT

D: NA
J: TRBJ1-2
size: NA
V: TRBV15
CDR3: CATSREEGGYGYTF
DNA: TGTGCCACCAGCAGAGAGGAGGGAGGCTATGGCTACACCTTC

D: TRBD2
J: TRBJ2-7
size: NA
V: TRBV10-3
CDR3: CESGGPAGDEQYF
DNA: TGTGAGAGTGGGGGTCCAGCGGGAGACGAGCAGTACTTC

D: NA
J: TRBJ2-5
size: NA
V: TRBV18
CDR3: CASSPPGRQGTQYF
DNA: TGTGCCAGCTCACCACCGGGGAGACAAGGGACCCAGTACTTC

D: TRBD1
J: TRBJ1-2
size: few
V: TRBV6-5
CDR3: CASSRHDRGYGYTF
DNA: TGTGCCAGCAGTCGCCACGACAGGGGCTATGGCTACACCTTC

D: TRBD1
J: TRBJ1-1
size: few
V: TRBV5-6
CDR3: CASSAKGARTEAFF
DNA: TGTGCCAGCAGCGCCAAGGGGGCGCGGACTGAAGCTTTCTTT

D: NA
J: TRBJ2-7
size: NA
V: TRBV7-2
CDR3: CASSLGSTGSYEQYF
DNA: TGTGCCAGCAGCTTGGGCTCGACAGGCTCCTACGAGCAGTACTTC

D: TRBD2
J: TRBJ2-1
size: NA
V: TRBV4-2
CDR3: CASSASTSGGLNEQFF
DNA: TGTGCCAGCAGCGCGAGCACTAGCGGGGGTTTAAATGAGCAGTTCTTC

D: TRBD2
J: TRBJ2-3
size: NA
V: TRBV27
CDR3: CASRLGGAGDTQYF
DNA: TGTGCCAGCAGGCTCGGGGGGGCAGGAGATACGCAGTATTTT

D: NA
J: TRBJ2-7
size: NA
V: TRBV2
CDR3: CASNRGSYEQYF
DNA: TGTGCCAGCAATAGGGGGTCCTACGAGCAGTACTTC

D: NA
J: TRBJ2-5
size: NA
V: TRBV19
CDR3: CASGGETQYF
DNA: TGTGCCAGTGGAGGAGAGACCCAGTACTTC

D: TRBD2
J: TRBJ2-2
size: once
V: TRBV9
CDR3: CASSVSPRLAGANTGELFF
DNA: TGTGCCAGCAGCGTCTCCCCCCGGCTAGCGGGGGCGAACACCGGGGAGCTGTTTTTT

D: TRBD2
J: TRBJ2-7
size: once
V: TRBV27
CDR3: CASSWSVSGTKRYEQYF
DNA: TGTGCCAGCAGTTGGAGTGTTAGTGGGACTAAACGGTACGAGCAGTACTTC

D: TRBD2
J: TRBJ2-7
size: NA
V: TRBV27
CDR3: CASTTGRAPWYF
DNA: TGTGCCAGCACTACCGGGAGGGCCCCTTGGTACTTC

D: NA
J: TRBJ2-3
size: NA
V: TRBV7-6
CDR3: CASSLGGRASTDTQYF
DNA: TGTGCCAGCAGCTTAGGGGGCAGGGCTAGCACAGATACGCAGTATTTT

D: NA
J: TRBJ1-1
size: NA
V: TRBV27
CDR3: CASSLLTENTEAFF
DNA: TGTGCCAGCAGTTTGTTGACAGAGAACACTGAAGCTTTCTTT

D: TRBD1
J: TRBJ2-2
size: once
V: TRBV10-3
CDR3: CATRGQGADTGELFF
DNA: TGTGCCACCCGAGGACAGGGTGCGGACACCGGGGAGCTGTTTTTT

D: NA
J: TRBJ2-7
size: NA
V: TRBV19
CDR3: CASSIRAGSSYEQYF
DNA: TGTGCCAGTAGTATAAGGGCCGGGAGCTCCTACGAGCAGTACTTC

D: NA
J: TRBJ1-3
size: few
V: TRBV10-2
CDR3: CASSESMANSGNTIYF
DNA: TGCGCCAGCAGTGAGTCAATGGCAAACTCTGGAAACACCATATATTTT

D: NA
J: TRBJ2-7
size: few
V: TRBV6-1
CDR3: CASSEAAVEQYF
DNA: TGTGCCAGCAGTGAAGCTGCGGTCGAGCAGTACTTC

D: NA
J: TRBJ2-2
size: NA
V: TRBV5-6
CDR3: CASSLFTTTLAAGELFF
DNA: TGTGCCAGCAGCTTGTTCACTACAACCTTGGCCGCCGGGGAGCTGTTTTTT

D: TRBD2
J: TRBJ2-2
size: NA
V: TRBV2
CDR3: CASSLRLAENSGELFF
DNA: TGTGCCAGCAGTCTCCGACTAGCTGAGAATTCCGGGGAGCTGTTTTTT

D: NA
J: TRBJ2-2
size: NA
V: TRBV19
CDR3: CASSLGTLAANTGELFF
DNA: TGTGCCAGTAGTTTAGGAACTTTGGCGGCGAACACCGGGGAGCTGTTTTTT

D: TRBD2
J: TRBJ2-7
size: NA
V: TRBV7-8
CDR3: CASRGYAAGGQSGEQYF
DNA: TGTGCCAGCAGGGGTTATGCAGCGGGGGGGCAATCTGGCGAGCAGTACTTC

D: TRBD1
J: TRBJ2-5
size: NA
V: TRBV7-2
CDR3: CASSWRDRGSQETQYF
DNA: TGTGCCAGCAGCTGGAGGGACAGGGGATCCCAAGAGACCCAGTACTTC

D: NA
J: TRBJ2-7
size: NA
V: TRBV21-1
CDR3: CASSPQGQPVSYEQYF
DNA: TGTGCCAGCAGCCCTCAGGGCCAGCCAGTTAGCTACGAGCAGTACTTC

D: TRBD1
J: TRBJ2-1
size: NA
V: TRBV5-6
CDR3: CASSPGGSSYNEQFF
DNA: TGTGCCAGCAGCCCAGGGGGCAGCTCCTACAATGAGCAGTTCTTC

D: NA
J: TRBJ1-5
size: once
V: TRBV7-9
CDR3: CASSWPSRRQPQHF
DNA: TGTGCCAGCAGCTGGCCCTCGAGGAGACAGCCCCAGCATTTT

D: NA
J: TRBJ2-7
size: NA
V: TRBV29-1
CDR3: CSVADSPGSEQYF
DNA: TGCAGCGTTGCCGACTCGCCGGGAAGCGAGCAGTACTTC

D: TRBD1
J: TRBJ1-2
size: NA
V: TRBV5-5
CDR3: CASSDPGTGTSYGYTF
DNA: TGTGCCAGCAGCGACCCGGGGACAGGAACTTCCTATGGCTACACCTTC

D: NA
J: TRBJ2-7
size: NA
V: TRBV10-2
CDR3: CASSPIITGTYEQYF
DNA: TGCGCCAGCAGTCCGATAATCACGGGGACCTACGAGCAGTACTTC

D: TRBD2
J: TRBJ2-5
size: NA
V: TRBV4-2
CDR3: CASSLGLAGVAGLGETQYF
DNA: TGTGCCAGCAGCCTGGGACTAGCGGGGGTGGCGGGGCTGGGAGAGACCCAGTACTTC

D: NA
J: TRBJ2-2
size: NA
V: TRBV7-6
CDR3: CASSVLGSGTGELFF
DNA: TGTGCCAGCAGCGTACTAGGATCGGGCACCGGGGAGCTGTTTTTT

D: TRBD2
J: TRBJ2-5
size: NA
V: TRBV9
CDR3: CASSVGVSGGETQYF
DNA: TGTGCCAGCAGCGTAGGCGTTAGCGGGGGGGAGACCCAGTACTTC

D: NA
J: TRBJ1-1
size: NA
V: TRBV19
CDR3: CASRYNTEAFF
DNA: TGTGCCAGTAGGTATAACACTGAAGCTTTCTTT

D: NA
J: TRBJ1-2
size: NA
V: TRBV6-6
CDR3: CSNGRVSPIANYGYTF
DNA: TGTTCTAACGGGAGGGTCTCGCCCATCGCTAACTATGGCTACACCTTC

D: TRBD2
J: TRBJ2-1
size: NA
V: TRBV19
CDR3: CASSTRPLPGGLREQFF
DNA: TGTGCCAGTAGTACACGCCCCTTGCCGGGGGGGCTACGTGAGCAGTTCTTC

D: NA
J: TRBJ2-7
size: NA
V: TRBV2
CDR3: CASSVQGLGYEQYF
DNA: TGTGCCAGCAGTGTGCAGGGCTTGGGCTACGAGCAGTACTTC

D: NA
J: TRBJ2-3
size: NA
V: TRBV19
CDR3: CASSIASSTDTQYF
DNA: TGTGCCAGTAGTATAGCCTCGTCCACAGATACGCAGTATTTT

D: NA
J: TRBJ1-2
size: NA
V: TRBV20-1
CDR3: CSAGQFGYTF
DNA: TGCAGTGCTGGACAGTTCGGCTACACCTTC

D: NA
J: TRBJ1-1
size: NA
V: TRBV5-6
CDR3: CASRTPTGFAFF
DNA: TGTGCCAGCAGGACGCCTACAGGGTTTGCTTTCTTT

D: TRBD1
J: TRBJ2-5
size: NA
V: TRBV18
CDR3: CASSLRDRIGQETQYF
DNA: TGTGCCAGCTCCCTCAGGGACAGGATTGGCCAAGAGACCCAGTACTTC

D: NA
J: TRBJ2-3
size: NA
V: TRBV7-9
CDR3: CASSLQGDTQYF
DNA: TGTGCCAGCAGCTTACAGGGGGATACGCAGTATTTT

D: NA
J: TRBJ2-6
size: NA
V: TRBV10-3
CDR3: CAITEGLINNVLTF
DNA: TGTGCCATCACTGAAGGACTAATCAACAACGTCCTGACTTTC

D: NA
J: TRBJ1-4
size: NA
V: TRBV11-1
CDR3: CASSYRRDEKLFF
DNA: TGTGCCAGCAGCTACAGGAGGGACGAAAAACTGTTTTTT

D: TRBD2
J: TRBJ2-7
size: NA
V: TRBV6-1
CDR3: CASSPTSGGAYEQYF
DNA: TGTGCCAGCAGTCCAACTAGCGGGGGGGCGTACGAGCAGTACTTC

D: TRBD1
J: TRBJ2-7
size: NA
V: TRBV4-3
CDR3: CASSQETDGTGGYEQYF
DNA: TGCGCCAGCAGCCAAGAAACAGACGGGACAGGGGGCTACGAGCAGTACTTC

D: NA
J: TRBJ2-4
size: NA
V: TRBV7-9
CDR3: CASSLARTGNQYF
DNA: TGTGCCAGCAGCTTAGCTCGGACGGGGAATCAGTACTTC

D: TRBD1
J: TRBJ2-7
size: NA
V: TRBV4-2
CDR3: CASSQGVPYEQYF
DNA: TGTGCCAGTTCACAGGGGGTCCCCTACGAGCAGTACTTC

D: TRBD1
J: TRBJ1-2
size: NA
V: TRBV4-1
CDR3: CASSQELGQGDYGYTF
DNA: TGCGCCAGCAGCCAAGAGCTGGGACAGGGCGACTATGGCTACACCTTC

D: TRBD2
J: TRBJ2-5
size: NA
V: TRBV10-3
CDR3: CAISSTSGESETQYF
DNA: TGTGCCATCAGTTCGACTAGCGGGGAGTCAGAGACCCAGTACTTC

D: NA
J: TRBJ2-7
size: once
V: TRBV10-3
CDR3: CAISESGLYEQYF
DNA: TGTGCCATCAGTGAATCCGGACTTTACGAGCAGTACTTC

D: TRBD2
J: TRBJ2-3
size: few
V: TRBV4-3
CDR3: CASSQDSRGGSFTDTQYF
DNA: TGCGCCAGCAGCCAAGATTCAAGGGGAGGGTCTTTCACAGATACGCAGTATTTT

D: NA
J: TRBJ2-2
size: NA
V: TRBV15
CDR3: CATSTQNTGELFF
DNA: TGTGCCACCAGCACCCAGAACACCGGGGAGCTGTTTTTT